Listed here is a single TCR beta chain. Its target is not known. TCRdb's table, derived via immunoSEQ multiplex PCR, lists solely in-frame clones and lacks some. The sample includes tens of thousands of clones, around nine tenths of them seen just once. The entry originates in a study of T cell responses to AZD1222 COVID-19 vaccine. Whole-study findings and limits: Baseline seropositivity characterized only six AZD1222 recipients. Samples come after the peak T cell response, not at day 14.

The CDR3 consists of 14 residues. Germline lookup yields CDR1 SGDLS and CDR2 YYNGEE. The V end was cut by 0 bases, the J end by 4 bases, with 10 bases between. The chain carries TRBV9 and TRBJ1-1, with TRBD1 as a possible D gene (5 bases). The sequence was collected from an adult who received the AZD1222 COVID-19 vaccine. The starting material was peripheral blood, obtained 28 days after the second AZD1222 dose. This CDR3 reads CASSVVGEPTEAFF. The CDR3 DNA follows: TGTGCCAGCAGCGTAGTAGGGGAGCCCACTGAAGCTTTCTTT. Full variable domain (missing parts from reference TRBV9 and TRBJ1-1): DSGVTQTPKHLITATGQRVTLRCSPRSGDLSVYWYQQSLDQGLQFLIQYYNGEERAKGNILERFSAQQFPDLHSELNLSSLELGDSALYFCASSVVGEPTEAFFGQGTRLTVV.